A selection of T cell receptor beta chains follows, all from one sample in a study of cytomegalovirus exposure and HLA in healthy donors. The data were produced by immunoSEQ multiplex PCR, yet TCRdb's version contains in-frame clones alone and is incomplete. The profile shows under 150,000 clones, more than 60% of them singletons. Sequencing was performed on PBMCs. The receptors here all came from a woman in her forties or fifties in good health and CMV-seropositive. The CDR3 runs from the conserved cysteine through the conserved F or W. A D gene is named only where the DNA matches it firmly. Only some rows state a clone size, as once, few, many or a class for expanded clones.

TRBV4-3	.	TRBJ1-6	.	TGCGCCAGCAGCCAAGTCGGGAATTCACCCCTCCACTTT	CASSQVGNSPLHF
TRBV15	.	TRBJ2-5	few	TGTGCCACCAGCAGAGATCTACCCGGTACCCGACAAGAGACCCAGTACTTC	CATSRDLPGTRQETQYF
TRBV7-2	.	TRBJ1-2	.	TGTGCCAGCAGCTTAGTCTCTGTTGGGACTGTCTATGGCTACACCTTC	CASSLVSVGTVYGYTF
TRBV30	.	TRBJ1-2	.	TGTGCCTGGTCTACAGGGAGCGGCTACACCTTC	CAWSTGSGYTF
TRBV5-6	TRBD1	TRBJ1-6	.	TGTGCCAGCAGCTTGGGGACAGGGTCCGCCGGGCCACCCCTCCACTTT	CASSLGTGSAGPPLHF
TRBV7-9	.	TRBJ2-5	.	TGTGCCAGCAGCTTAGCAGGGGCGCGGGGAGAGACCCAGTACTTC	CASSLAGARGETQYF
TRBV7-9	.	TRBJ1-5	few	TGTGCCAGCAGACCACAGGGTTCCAATCAGCCCCAGCATTTT	CASRPQGSNQPQHF
TRBV5-6	.	TRBJ1-6	.	TGTGCCAGCAGCCTGACAGGACGTGGCTCACCCCTCCACTTT	CASSLTGRGSPLHF
TRBV6-5	TRBD2	TRBJ2-7	.	TGTGCCAGCAGTTACTCTAGAAGCGGGGCCTCCTACGAGCAGTACTTC	CASSYSRSGASYEQYF
TRBV5-4	TRBD2	TRBJ2-5	.	TGTGCCAGCAGCCCCGGGACTAGCGGGGGAGAGACCCAGTACTTC	CASSPGTSGGETQYF
TRBV28	.	TRBJ1-5	.	TGTGCCAGCAGCCTGATGACAGGCAGTCAGCCCCAGCATTTT	CASSLMTGSQPQHF
TRBV6-5	.	TRBJ1-2	.	TGTGCCAGCTCAGGGGTGGGCTATGGCTACACCTTC	CASSGVGYGYTF
TRBV7-9	TRBD2	TRBJ2-7	.	TGTGCCAGCAGCTTAGTGGGACTACCGTACGAGCAGTACTTC	CASSLVGLPYEQYF
TRBV6-5	TRBD2	TRBJ2-5	.	TGTGCCAGCAGTTACCAACTAGCGCGAGAGACCCAGTACTTC	CASSYQLARETQYF
TRBV28	.	TRBJ2-7	.	TGTGCCTGTCGGAGAGACTACGAGCAGTACTTC	CACRRDYEQYF
TRBV7-2	.	TRBJ2-5	.	TGTGCCAGCAGCTTAGCACTGGTGCAAGAGACCCAGTACTTC	CASSLALVQETQYF
TRBV7-2	.	TRBJ1-1	.	TGTGCCAGCAGCGCCCCAGGGGTCGTGAACACTGAAGCTTTCTTT	CASSAPGVVNTEAFF